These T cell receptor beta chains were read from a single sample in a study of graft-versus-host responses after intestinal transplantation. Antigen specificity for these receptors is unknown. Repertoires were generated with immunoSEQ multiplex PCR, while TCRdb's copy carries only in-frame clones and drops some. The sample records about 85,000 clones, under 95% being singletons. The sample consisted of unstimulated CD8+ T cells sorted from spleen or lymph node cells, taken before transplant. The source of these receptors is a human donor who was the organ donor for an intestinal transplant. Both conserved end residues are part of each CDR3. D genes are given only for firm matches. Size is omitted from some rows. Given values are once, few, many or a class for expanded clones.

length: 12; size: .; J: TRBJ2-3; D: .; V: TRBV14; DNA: TGTGCCAGCAGCCATGACTGGGATACGCAGTATTTT; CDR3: CASSHDWDTQYF
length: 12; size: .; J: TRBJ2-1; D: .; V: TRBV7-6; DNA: TGTGCCAGCAGCTTAGTAGAGCGGGAGCAGTTCTTC; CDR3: CASSLVEREQFF
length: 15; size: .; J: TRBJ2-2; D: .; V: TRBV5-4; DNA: TGTGCCAGCGTCCTTGGGGGAATGGTCGCCGGGGAGCTGTTTTTT; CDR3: CASVLGGMVAGELFF
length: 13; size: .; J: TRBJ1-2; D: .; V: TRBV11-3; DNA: TGTGCCAGCAGCTTAGATGGGTACTATGGCTACACCTTC; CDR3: CASSLDGYYGYTF
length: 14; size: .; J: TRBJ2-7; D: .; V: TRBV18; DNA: TGTGCCAGCTCATCACAGGGAATCGAGTACGAGCAGTACTTC; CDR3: CASSSQGIEYEQYF
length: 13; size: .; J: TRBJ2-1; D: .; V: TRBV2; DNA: TGTGCCAGCAGTGAAACGACTACAGGGATTAAGGTCTTC; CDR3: CASSETTTGIKVF
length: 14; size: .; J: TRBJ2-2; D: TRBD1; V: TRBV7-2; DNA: TGTGCCAGCAGCTTGACAGGGGGAGCCGGGGAGCTGTTTTTT; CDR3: CASSLTGGAGELFF
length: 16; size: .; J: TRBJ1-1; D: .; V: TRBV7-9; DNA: TGTGCCAGCAGCCCCCATGCAGCAGGGGACGACACTGAAGCTTTCTTT; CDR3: CASSPHAAGDDTEAFF
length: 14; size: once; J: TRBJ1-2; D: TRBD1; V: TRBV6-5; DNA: TGTGCCAGCAGCCCGACAGGGGGGAACTATGGCTACACCTTC; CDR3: CASSPTGGNYGYTF
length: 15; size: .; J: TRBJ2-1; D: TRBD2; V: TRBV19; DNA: TGTGCCAGTAGTCCCCTAGCGGGAGCCTACAATGAGCAGTTCTTC; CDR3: CASSPLAGAYNEQFF
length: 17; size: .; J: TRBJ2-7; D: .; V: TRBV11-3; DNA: TGTGCCAGCAGCACCCGAGGCGAAGGGAAAAGCTCCTACGAGCAGTACTTC; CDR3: CASSTRGEGKSSYEQYF
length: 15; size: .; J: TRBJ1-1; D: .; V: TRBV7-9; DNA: TGTGCCAGCAGCTCCCCACAGGGAGGGGACACTGAAGCTTTCTTT; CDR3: CASSSPQGGDTEAFF
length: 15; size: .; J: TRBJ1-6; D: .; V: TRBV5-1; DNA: TGCGCCAGCAGCTTGGTAGGGACCAATAATTCACCCCTCCACTTT; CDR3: CASSLVGTNNSPLHF
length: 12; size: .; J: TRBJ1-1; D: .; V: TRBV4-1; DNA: TGCGCCAGCAGTTCGGTGAACACTGAAGCTTTCTTT; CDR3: CASSSVNTEAFF
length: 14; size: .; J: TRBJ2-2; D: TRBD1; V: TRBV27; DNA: TGTGCCAGCAGCGGGACAGGGGGAACCGGGGAGCTGTTTTTT; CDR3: CASSGTGGTGELFF
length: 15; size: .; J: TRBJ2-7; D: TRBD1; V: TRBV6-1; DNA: TGTGCCAGCAGTGAAGTGGACAGGGGATCCTACGAGCAGTACTTC; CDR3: CASSEVDRGSYEQYF
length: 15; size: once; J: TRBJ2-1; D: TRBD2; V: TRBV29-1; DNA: TGCAGCGTAACCCCGGGACTAGCGGTCTACAATGAGCAGTTCTTC; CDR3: CSVTPGLAVYNEQFF
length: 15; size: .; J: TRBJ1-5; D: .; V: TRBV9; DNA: TGTGCCAGCAGCGTAGGGGGTTCCCTTAATCAGCCCCAGCATTTT; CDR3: CASSVGGSLNQPQHF
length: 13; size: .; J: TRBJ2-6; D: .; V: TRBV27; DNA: TGTGCCAGCAGTTTCCCCGGGGCCAACGTCCTGACTTTC; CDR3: CASSFPGANVLTF
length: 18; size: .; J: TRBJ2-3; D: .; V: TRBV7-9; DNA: TGTGCCAGCAGCTTAGCGTTGGGGGTTGATACTAGCACAGATACGCAGTATTTT; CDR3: CASSLALGVDTSTDTQYF
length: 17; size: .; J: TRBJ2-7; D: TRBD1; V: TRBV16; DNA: TGTGCCAGCAGCCCCGGGACAGGGACTAACCTTCTCTACGAGCAGTACTTC; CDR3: CASSPGTGTNLLYEQYF
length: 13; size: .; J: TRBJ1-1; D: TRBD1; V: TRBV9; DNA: TGTGCCAGCAGCGTGCAGGGGGGCACTGAAGCTTTCTTT; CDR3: CASSVQGGTEAFF
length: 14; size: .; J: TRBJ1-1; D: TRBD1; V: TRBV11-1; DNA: TGTGCCAGCAGCTTCCGGGACAGAGACACTGAGGCTTTCTTT; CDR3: CASSFRDRDTEAFF
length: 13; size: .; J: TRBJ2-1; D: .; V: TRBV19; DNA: TGTGCCAGTAGCCATACTAGCTACAATGAGCAGTTCTTC; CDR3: CASSHTSYNEQFF
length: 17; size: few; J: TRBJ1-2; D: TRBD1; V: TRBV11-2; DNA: TGTGCCAGCAGCTCTCAAACCCGACAGGGCGGTGACTATGGCTACACCTTC; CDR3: CASSSQTRQGGDYGYTF
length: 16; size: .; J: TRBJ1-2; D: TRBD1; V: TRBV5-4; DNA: TGTGCCAGCAGCTGTTGCAGGACAGGGTTTAACTATGGCTACACCTTC; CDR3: CASSCCRTGFNYGYTF
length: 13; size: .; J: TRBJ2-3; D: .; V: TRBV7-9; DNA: TGTGCCAGCAGCTTAGGCGGCACAGATACGCAGTATTTT; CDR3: CASSLGGTDTQYF
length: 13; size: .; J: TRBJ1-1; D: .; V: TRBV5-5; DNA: TGTGCCAGCAGCGGTGGACAGACAGATGAAGCTTTCTTT; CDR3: CASSGGQTDEAFF